These 6 T cell receptor beta chains were sequenced from one sample in a study of cytomegalovirus exposure and HLA in healthy donors (dated by TCRdb to about 2017). Receptor libraries were prepared by the immunoSEQ multiplex PCR assay. For the multiplex PCR, a mixture combining 60 forward primers for TCR Vbeta segments and 13 reverse primers for TCR Jbeta segments was used. Entries here come from immuneACCESS through TCRdb and include only in-frame sequences with V and J called. Some clones fail to appear in such tables; in the studies checked, an unresolved V gene covers under half of the shortfall, and the cause of the remainder is unknown. For this sample there are around 140,000 clones; 78% appear just once. The ten largest clones represent under 3% of the sample. Sequencing was carried out using PBMCs. These receptors all stem from a female donor in good health and CMV-seronegative.

The V and J genes are TRBV27 and TRBJ2-1; tentative D call: TRBD2 (6 bases). Trimming took 8 bases from V and 9 from J, leaving 17 bases between them. The CDR3 totals 13 residues. Germline V gives CDR1 MNHEY, CDR2 SMNVEV (reference sequence). The CDR3 coding sequence is TGTGCCAGCTCCCCGGAGGGGCTAGTTGAGCAGTTCTTC. Translating gives CASSPEGLVEQFF.

There are a few counts of this clone. The V call is TRBV4-1, the J call TRBJ1-1; D unclear. CDR1 and CDR2 (germline): MGHRA, YSYEKL. Trimming stripped 0 bases from V and 1 base from J, with 6 bases between. The CDR3 has 14 amino acids. In nucleotides, the CDR3 is TGCGCCAGCAGCCAAGAAACACGGAACACTGAAGCTTTCTTT. Protein product: CASSQETRNTEAFF.

The rearrangement links TRBV6-6 to TRBJ2-1; D is uncertain. The CDR3 is 13 amino acids. Trimming took 5 bases from V and 9 from J, leaving 14 bases between them. Germline V gene lookup returns CDR1 MNHNY and CDR2 SVGAGI (reference sequence). Here the CDR3 reads CASSLDATGEQFF. The CDR3 nucleotides are TGTGCCAGCAGTCTCGACGCGACGGGTGAGCAGTTCTTC.

The chain uses TRBV28 and TRBJ2-1, with D unresolved. V lost 5 bases, J lost 10 bases, and 12 bases lay in between. Per the germline V gene, CDR1 is MDHEN and CDR2 is SYDVKM. The CDR3 covers 12 residues. CDR3 protein: CASSPPNREQFF. DNA for the CDR3: TGTGCCAGCAGTCCCCCTAACCGGGAGCAGTTCTTC.

The chain uses TRBV5-4 and TRBJ2-5; 8 bases are shared with TRBD1. This CDR3 has 13 amino acids. Trimming removed 4 bases from V and 3 bases from J; junction bases left unmatched: 2. Germline CDR1 SGHNT, CDR2 YYREEE (reference sequence). The CDR3 here is CASSKDREETQYF. Written as DNA, the CDR3 is TGTGCCAGCAGCAAGGACAGGGAAGAGACCCAGTACTTC.

The chain combines TRBV5-8 with TRBJ1-1; 9 bases are shared with TRBD1. Germline V lookup: CDR1 SGHTS, CDR2 YDEGEE. The CDR3 has 13 amino acids. The trim removed 4 bases at V and 6 bases at J, leaving 4 bases unmatched. The CDR3 DNA follows: TGTGCCAGCAGCCTTGGGACAGGGTCTGAAGCTTTCTTT. Translated, it gives CASSLGTGSEAFF.